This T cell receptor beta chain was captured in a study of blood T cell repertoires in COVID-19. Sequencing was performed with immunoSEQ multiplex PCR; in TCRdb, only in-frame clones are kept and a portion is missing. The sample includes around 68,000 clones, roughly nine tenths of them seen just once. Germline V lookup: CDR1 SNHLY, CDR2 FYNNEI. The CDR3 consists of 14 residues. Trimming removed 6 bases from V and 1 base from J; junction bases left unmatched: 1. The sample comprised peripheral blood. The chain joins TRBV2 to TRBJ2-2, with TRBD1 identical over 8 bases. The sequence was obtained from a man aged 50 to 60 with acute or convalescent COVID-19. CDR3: CASSGQGNTGELFF. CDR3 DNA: TGTGCCAGCAGCGGACAGGGGAACACCGGGGAGCTGTTTTTT.